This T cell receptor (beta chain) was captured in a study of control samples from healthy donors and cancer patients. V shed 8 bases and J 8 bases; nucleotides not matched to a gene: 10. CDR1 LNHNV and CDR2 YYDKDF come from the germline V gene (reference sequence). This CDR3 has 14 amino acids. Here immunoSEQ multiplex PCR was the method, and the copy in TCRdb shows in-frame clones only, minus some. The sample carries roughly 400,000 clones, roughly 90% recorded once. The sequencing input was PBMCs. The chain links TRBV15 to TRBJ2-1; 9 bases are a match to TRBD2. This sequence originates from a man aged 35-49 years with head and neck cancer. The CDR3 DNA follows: TGTGCCACCGGGAGTAGCGGGGGAGGCGATGAGCAGTTCTTC. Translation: CATGSSGGGDEQFF.